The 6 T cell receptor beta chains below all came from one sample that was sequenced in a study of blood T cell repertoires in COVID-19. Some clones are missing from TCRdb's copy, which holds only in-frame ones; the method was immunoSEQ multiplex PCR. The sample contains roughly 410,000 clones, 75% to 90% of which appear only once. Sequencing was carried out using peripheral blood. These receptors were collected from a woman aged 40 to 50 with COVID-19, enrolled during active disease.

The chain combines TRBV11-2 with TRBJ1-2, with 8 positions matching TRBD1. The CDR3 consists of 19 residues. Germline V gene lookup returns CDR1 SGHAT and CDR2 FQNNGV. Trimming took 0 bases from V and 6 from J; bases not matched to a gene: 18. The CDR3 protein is CASSLDGTGTGPITDGYTF. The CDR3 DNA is TGTGCCAGCAGCTTAGATGGGACCGGGACAGGTCCGATCACGGATGGCTACACCTTC.

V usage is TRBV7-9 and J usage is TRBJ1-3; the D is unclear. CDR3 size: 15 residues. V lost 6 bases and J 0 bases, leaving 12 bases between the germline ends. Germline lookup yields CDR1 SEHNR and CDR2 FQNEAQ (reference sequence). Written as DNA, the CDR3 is TGTGCCAGCAGGCCCAGGTACTTCTCTGGAAACACCATATATTTT. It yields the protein CASRPRYFSGNTIYF. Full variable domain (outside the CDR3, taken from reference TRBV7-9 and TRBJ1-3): DTGVSQNPRHKITKRGQNVTFRCDPISEHNRLYWYRQTLGQGPEFLTYFQNEAQLEKSRLLSDRFSAERPKGSFSTLEIQRTEQGDSAMYLCASRPRYFSGNTIYFGEGSWLTVV.

Written as DNA, the CDR3 is TGTGCCAGCAGCCCCCGGACAGGGAGCCGAGAAAAACTGTTTTTT. Its translation is CASSPRTGSREKLFF. The J gene is TRBJ1-4, the V gene TRBV7-8; TRBD1 aligns across 8 bases. The CDR3 covers 15 residues. The V and J ends lost 5 bases and 8 bases, in that order; junction bases with no gene match: 10. The germline V gene encodes CDR1 SGHVS and CDR2 FQNEAQ.

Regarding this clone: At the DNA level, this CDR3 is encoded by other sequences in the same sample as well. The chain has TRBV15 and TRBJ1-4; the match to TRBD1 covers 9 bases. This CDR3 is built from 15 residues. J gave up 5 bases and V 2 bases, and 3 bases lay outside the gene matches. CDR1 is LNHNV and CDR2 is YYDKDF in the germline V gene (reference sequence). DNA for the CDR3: TGTGCCACCAGCAGAACCGGGACAGGGAATGAAAAACTGTTTTTT. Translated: CATSRTGTGNEKLFF.

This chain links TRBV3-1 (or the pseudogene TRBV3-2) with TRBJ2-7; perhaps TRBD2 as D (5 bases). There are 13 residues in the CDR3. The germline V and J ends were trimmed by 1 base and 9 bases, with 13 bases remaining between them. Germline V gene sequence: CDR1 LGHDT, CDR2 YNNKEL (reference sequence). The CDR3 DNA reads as TGTGCCAGCAGCCAAGTGTCGGGGTGGGGGCAGTACTTC. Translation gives CASSQVSGWGQYF.

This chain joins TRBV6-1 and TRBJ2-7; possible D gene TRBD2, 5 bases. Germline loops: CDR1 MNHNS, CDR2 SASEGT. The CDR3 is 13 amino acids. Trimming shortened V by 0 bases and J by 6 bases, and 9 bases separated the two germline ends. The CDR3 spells CASSEAPGFEQYF. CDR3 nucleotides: TGTGCCAGCAGTGAAGCCCCGGGGTTCGAGCAGTACTTC.